The T cell receptor (beta chain) described here comes from a study of response to subunit inactivated influenza vaccine. Study conclusions and caveats: A suggestion made by the authors is that each seasonal influenza vaccination recruits few new T cells.

Germline V gene sequence: CDR1 SEHNR, CDR2 FQNEAQ (reference sequence). Trimming took 0 bases from V and 10 from J, leaving 15 bases between them. The CDR3 runs 14 residues. As regards this clonotype: Its matching antigen is unknown.

TCRdb re-analysed the RT-PCR reads in MiXCR, keeping a single row per CDR3 protein. The sample yields hundreds of thousands of distinct CDR3 sequences, less than 8% seen once. The TCR sequence derives from a man aged 45 to 75 who received an inactivated influenza vaccine. Specimen: PBMCs from blood, collected less than 30 months after vaccination. The V gene is TRBV7-9, the J gene TRBJ1-1; tentative D call: TRBD1 (5 bases). As DNA, the CDR3 is TGTGCCAGCAGCTTAGCGGGGGGGGGTTTAGGAGCTTTCTTT. It codes for CASSLAGGGLGAFF.